These T cell receptor beta chains were read from a single sample in a study of shared clonotypes between healthy human individuals. Here immunoSEQ multiplex PCR was the method, and the copy in TCRdb shows in-frame clones only, minus some. The data hold over 400,000 clones, with about 85% observed a single time. Sequencing was done on a sample of PBMCs. The receptors shown here come from a woman between 40 and 55 years old in good health. Some clones in this sample may be carry-over from other donors' samples. Both conserved end residues are part of each CDR3. The D gene is left open where the match is weak. Expanded clones get a size class; other rows say once, few or many, or leave the size out.

D: .; J: TRBJ2-5; size: .; V: TRBV6-5; DNA: TGTGCCAGCAAACAACAGGGAGGAGAGACCCAGTACTTC; CDR3: CASKQQGGETQYF
D: .; J: TRBJ2-7; size: .; V: TRBV28; DNA: TGTGCCAGCAGTTGGACGGAGGGAGAGCAGTACTTC; CDR3: CASSWTEGEQYF
D: TRBD1; J: TRBJ2-3; size: once; V: TRBV15; DNA: TGTGCCACCAGCGGAGGACAGGGGGTCACAGATACGCAGTATTTT; CDR3: CATSGGQGVTDTQYF
D: TRBD2; J: TRBJ2-1; size: many; V: TRBV25-1; DNA: TGTGCCAGCAGAGCCGGGGGGTACAATGAGCAGTTCTTC; CDR3: CASRAGGYNEQFF
D: .; J: TRBJ2-3; size: .; V: TRBV5-1; DNA: TGCGCCAGCAGCTTGTCCCCTACCCTTAGCACAGATACGCAGTATTTT; CDR3: CASSLSPTLSTDTQYF
D: .; J: TRBJ1-5; size: .; V: TRBV28; DNA: TGTGCCAGCACAGGGTCGGGTGCTGTGCAGCCCCAGCATTTT; CDR3: CASTGSGAVQPQHF
D: TRBD1; J: TRBJ1-4; size: .; V: TRBV28; DNA: TGTGCCAGCAGTTTGTTACAGGGGCCTACTAATGAAAAACTGTTTTTT; CDR3: CASSLLQGPTNEKLFF
D: TRBD1; J: TRBJ1-1; size: .; V: TRBV9; DNA: TGTGCCAGCAGCGTAGCTATTGGACAGGGAACTGAAGCTTTCTTT; CDR3: CASSVAIGQGTEAFF
D: TRBD1; J: TRBJ2-7; size: .; V: TRBV10-3; DNA: TGTGCCATCAGTGAGACAGGGGCCTACGAGCAGTACTTC; CDR3: CAISETGAYEQYF
D: .; J: TRBJ1-2; size: .; V: TRBV7-2; DNA: TGTGCCAGCAGAATCAAACCTAACTATGGCTACACCTTC; CDR3: CASRIKPNYGYTF
D: TRBD2; J: TRBJ2-7; size: .; V: TRBV5-1; DNA: TGCGCCAGCAGCCCCGGTGGAAGCGGGAGTTACGAGCAGTACTTC; CDR3: CASSPGGSGSYEQYF
D: .; J: TRBJ1-1; size: .; V: TRBV7-2; DNA: TGTGCCAGCAGCTCAGGAGAGTTGACGGAGAACACTGAAGCTTTCTTT; CDR3: CASSSGELTENTEAFF
D: .; J: TRBJ2-2; size: .; V: TRBV19; DNA: TGTGCCAGTAATGGGGGCGAATACACCGGGGAGCTGTTTTTT; CDR3: CASNGGEYTGELFF
D: TRBD2; J: TRBJ2-1; size: .; V: TRBV5-1; DNA: TGCGCCAGCAGCTTGGTATTAGCGGGAAACTCCTACAATGAGCAGTTCTTC; CDR3: CASSLVLAGNSYNEQFF
D: .; J: TRBJ1-4; size: .; V: TRBV20-1; DNA: TGCAGTGCTACCTATAATGAAAAACTGTTTTTT; CDR3: CSATYNEKLFF
D: TRBD2; J: TRBJ2-1; size: .; V: TRBV7-8; DNA: TGTGCCAGCAGCTTAGCACCTAGCGGGAGACGGAATGAGCAGTTCTTC; CDR3: CASSLAPSGRRNEQFF
D: TRBD1; J: TRBJ1-1; size: .; V: TRBV15; DNA: TGTGCCACCAGCAGAGAGGCAGGGGGCCGCACTGAAGCTTTCTTT; CDR3: CATSREAGGRTEAFF
D: TRBD2; J: TRBJ2-1; size: few; V: TRBV27; DNA: TGTGCCAGCAGCACCACTAGCGGGAATAATGAGCAGTTCTTC; CDR3: CASSTTSGNNEQFF
D: .; J: TRBJ1-5; size: .; V: TRBV2; DNA: TGTGCCAGCGTGGGGGCGAGCAATCAGCCCCAGCATTTT; CDR3: CASVGASNQPQHF
D: .; J: TRBJ2-7; size: many; V: TRBV28; DNA: TGTGCCAGCAGTACCCGCACAGGGATCCTCTACGAGCAGTACTTC; CDR3: CASSTRTGILYEQYF
D: TRBD2; J: TRBJ2-2; size: .; V: TRBV10-3; DNA: TGTGCCATCAGTGTGGGTTGGACTAGCGGGAACGGGGAGCTGTTTTTT; CDR3: CAISVGWTSGNGELFF
D: .; J: TRBJ1-2; size: few; V: TRBV30; DNA: TGTGCCTGGAGTGTACTTGGAGTAAACTATGGCTACACCTTC; CDR3: CAWSVLGVNYGYTF
D: TRBD1; J: TRBJ2-2; size: .; V: TRBV19; DNA: TGTGCCAGTAGCAGACAGGGGGTGGATACCGGGGAGCTGTTTTTT; CDR3: CASSRQGVDTGELFF
D: .; J: TRBJ1-2; size: .; V: TRBV30; DNA: TGTGCCTGGAGTGGGGGGGCTTATGGCTACACCTTC; CDR3: CAWSGGAYGYTF
D: TRBD2; J: TRBJ2-2; size: .; V: TRBV7-2; DNA: TGTGCCAGCAGCTTAAAAGGACTAGCGGGAGGTAACACCGGGGAGCTGTTTTTT; CDR3: CASSLKGLAGGNTGELFF
D: .; J: TRBJ2-7; size: .; V: TRBV4-1; DNA: TGCGCCAGCAGCCTTCGGGATAGCGGAACCTACGAGCAGTACTTC; CDR3: CASSLRDSGTYEQYF
D: TRBD2; J: TRBJ2-2; size: .; V: TRBV4-2; DNA: TGTGCCAGCAGCCTAGGCGGACTAGCGGCGAACACCGGGGAGCTGTTTTTT; CDR3: CASSLGGLAANTGELFF
D: TRBD1; J: TRBJ2-7; size: .; V: TRBV14; DNA: TGTGCCAGCAGCCAAGATTGGACAGGGGCTTCCTACGAGCAGTACTTC; CDR3: CASSQDWTGASYEQYF
D: .; J: TRBJ2-1; size: .; V: TRBV5-1; DNA: TGCGCCAGCAGCTTGGGAGGAGGCCAGTCCTACAATGAGCAGTTCTTC; CDR3: CASSLGGGQSYNEQFF
D: .; J: TRBJ1-1; size: .; V: TRBV18; DNA: TGTGCCAGCTCACCACCGGCGGTATTGAACACTGAAGCTTTCTTT; CDR3: CASSPPAVLNTEAFF
D: .; J: TRBJ1-1; size: once; V: TRBV6-6; DNA: TGTGCCAGCAGTTATGGGACACAGAACACTGAAGCTTTCTTT; CDR3: CASSYGTQNTEAFF
D: .; J: TRBJ2-1; size: many; V: TRBV4-1; DNA: TGCGCCAGCAGCCAAGGGTGGTTATGGGCCCCGCAAAAGGAGCAGTTCTTC; CDR3: CASSQGWLWAPQKEQFF
D: TRBD2; J: TRBJ2-2; size: .; V: TRBV10-2; DNA: TGCGCCAGCAGGGGGCGGGAGGCGTCCCCCGGGGAGCTGTTTTTT; CDR3: CASRGREASPGELFF
D: .; J: TRBJ2-7; size: .; V: TRBV2; DNA: TGTGCCAGCAGTGAGCAGGTCTACGAGCAGTACTTC; CDR3: CASSEQVYEQYF
D: .; J: TRBJ1-2; size: .; V: TRBV5-4; DNA: TGTGCCAGCAGCTTATGGGGCGGATATAACTATGGCTACACCTTC; CDR3: CASSLWGGYNYGYTF
D: .; J: TRBJ2-2; size: .; V: TRBV29-1; DNA: TGCAGCGTTGGACGCGGAACCGGGGAGCTGTTTTTT; CDR3: CSVGRGTGELFF
D: TRBD1; J: TRBJ1-2; size: .; V: TRBV4-3; DNA: TGCGCCAGCAGCCACTTGACAGGGAGCTATGGCTACACCTTC; CDR3: CASSHLTGSYGYTF
D: .; J: TRBJ1-4; size: once; V: TRBV28; DNA: TGTGCCAGCAGTCGACACGATGCAACTAATGAAAAACTGTTTTTT; CDR3: CASSRHDATNEKLFF
D: .; J: TRBJ1-2; size: .; V: TRBV5-4; DNA: TGTGCCAGCAGCCGCGGGGTAGAACACGGGTATAAGGGCTACACCTTC; CDR3: CASSRGVEHGYKGYTF
D: TRBD1; J: TRBJ1-4; size: .; V: TRBV11-2; DNA: TGTGCCAGCAGCGCCGACAGGGCGGAAAAACTGTTTTTT; CDR3: CASSADRAEKLFF
D: .; J: TRBJ2-2; size: .; V: TRBV15; DNA: TGTGCCACCAGCCGAGAGCGGCAAACGAACACCGGGGAGCTGTTTTTT; CDR3: CATSRERQTNTGELFF
D: .; J: TRBJ1-1; size: .; V: TRBV29-1; DNA: TGCAGCGGTCGGGCGGCCGTGAACACTGAAGCTTTCTTT; CDR3: CSGRAAVNTEAFF
D: .; J: TRBJ2-3; size: .; V: TRBV19; DNA: TGTGCCAGTAGTATTCGGGCTGGAGATACGCAGTATTTT; CDR3: CASSIRAGDTQYF
D: .; J: TRBJ1-1; size: few; V: TRBV29-1; DNA: TGCAGCGTTGGGCGAAACACTGAAGCTTTCTTT; CDR3: CSVGRNTEAFF
D: .; J: TRBJ2-3; size: once; V: TRBV10-3; DNA: TGTGCCATCTGGCGAACTGGGGATACGCAGTATTTT; CDR3: CAIWRTGDTQYF
D: TRBD1; J: TRBJ2-7; size: many; V: TRBV28; DNA: TGTGCCAGCAGAAAACAGGGGCTCTACGAGCAGTACTTC; CDR3: CASRKQGLYEQYF